These 29 T cell receptor beta chains were sequenced from one sample in a study of T cells expressing NK-cell markers. TCRdb re-called the 5' RACE reads; one entry per CDR3 protein, DNA not given. The data include about 540,000 distinct CDR3 sequences; the top ten clones carry 3% to 4.5%. The sequenced material came from blood T cells: a sorted CD56 or NKG2C T cell subset, CD4+ or CD8+ T cells, or bulk PBMC T cells (not recorded which). Receptors were obtained from a man aged 18 to 30 in good health.

The chain links TRBV7-2 to TRBJ1-5; TCRdb's assignment of TRBD1 cannot be checked, as there is no DNA. This CDR3 has 14 residues. CDR1 SGHTA and CDR2 FQGNSA come from the germline V gene. The CDR3: CASSRDEQNQPQHF.

The chain joins TRBV19 to TRBJ2-1; TCRdb proposes TRBD2, but this gene call is untestable without DNA. Germline CDR1 reads LNHDA; CDR2 reads SQIVND (reference sequence). The CDR3 contains 15 residues. The CDR3 reads CASSIQTSVNNEQFF.

The CDR3 sequence is CASSSPFGEQFF. The chain is built from TRBV28 and TRBJ2-1. Germline lookup yields CDR1 MDHEN and CDR2 SYDVKM. This CDR3 contains 12 residues.

The chain is built from TRBV7-6 and TRBJ1-5. CDR1 is SGHVS and CDR2 is FNYEAQ in the germline V gene. This CDR3 region has 13 residues. Here the CDR3 reads CASSSDRNQPQHF.

The V and J genes are TRBV5-1 and TRBJ1-5. Germline CDR1 SGHRS, CDR2 YFSETQ. CDR3 length: 15 residues. The chain's CDR3 is CASSLEPGPNQPQHF. Using reference TRBV5-1 and TRBJ1-5 for the parts outside the CDR3, the full variable domain is KAGVTQTPRYLIKTRGQQVTLSCSPISGHRSVSWYQQTPGQGLQFLFEYFSETQRNKGNFPGRFSGRQFSNSRSEMNVSTLELGDSALYLCASSLEPGPNQPQHFGDGTRLSIL.

This sequence joins TRBV14 and TRBJ2-5; TCRdb returns TRBD1, unconfirmable since there is no DNA. Germline CDR1 SGHDN, CDR2 FVKESK. The CDR3 spans 15 residues. CDR3 protein: CASSQLIQGQETQYF.

The chain is built from TRBV27 and TRBJ2-3. The CDR3 consists of 16 residues. CDR1 and CDR2 (germline): MNHEY, SMNVEV (reference sequence). CDR3 protein: CASSSRRNRYTDTQYF.

The chain combines TRBV7-2 with TRBJ2-1; TCRdb selects TRBD1, and the lack of DNA leaves this call unchecked. The germline V gene has CDR1 SGHTA and CDR2 FQGNSA. This CDR3 region has 14 residues. The CDR3 loop reads CASSPMDRSNEQFF.

The chain uses TRBV2 and TRBJ1-1; TCRdb proposes TRBD1, but this gene call is untestable without DNA. The CDR3 spans 14 residues. Germline V CDR1 and CDR2: SNHLY, FYNNEI. The CDR3 protein is CASRGQGRRTEAFF.

The V and J genes are TRBV5-1 and TRBJ2-1; the D call from TCRdb, TRBD2, cannot be confirmed without DNA. The CDR3 has 12 amino acids. CDR1 is SGHRS, CDR2 YFSETQ, per germline. This CDR3 is CASSAGGETGFF. Looking up the rest from reference TRBV5-1 and TRBJ2-1 gives the full variable domain: KAGVTQTPRYLIKTRGQQVTLSCSPISGHRSVSWYQQTPGQGLQFLFEYFSETQRNKGNFPGRFSGRQFSNSRSEMNVSTLELGDSALYLCASSAGGETGFFGPGTRLTVL.

This sequence joins TRBV7-2 and TRBJ2-1; TCRdb reports TRBD1, a call that lacks DNA to check it against. Germline V lookup: CDR1 SGHTA, CDR2 FQGNSA. This CDR3 has 12 amino acids. The CDR3 protein is CASSLAGTLLFF.

The V call is TRBV11-2, the J call TRBJ2-3. Per the germline V gene, CDR1 is SGHAT and CDR2 is FQNNGV. The CDR3 is made up of 12 amino acids. CDR3 protein: CATSHDTDTQYF.

V and J are TRBV27 and TRBJ2-1. This CDR3 contains 14 residues. Per germline, CDR1 MNHEY and CDR2 SMNVEV (reference sequence). The CDR3 protein is CASSFIRSYNEQFF.

The V call is TRBV25-1, the J call TRBJ1-4. This CDR3 is built from 17 residues. Germline V lookup: CDR1 MGHDK, CDR2 SYGVNS. CDR3 residues: CASSEGPGTLPGEKLFF.

This chain links TRBV5-5 with TRBJ1-6; TCRdb designates TRBD1, a call that cannot be tested without DNA. This CDR3 contains 13 residues. Per germline, CDR1 SGHKS and CDR2 YYEKEE (reference sequence). The CDR3 spells CATANRNNSPLHF.

This chain joins TRBV5-1 and TRBJ2-5; the D call of TRBD2 rests on TCRdb alone, since no DNA is present to check it. The CDR3 loop spans 17 amino acids. Per the germline V gene, CDR1 is SGHRS and CDR2 is YFSETQ. The CDR3 sequence: CASSFGLAGVRQETQYF.

The rearrangement uses TRBV6-5 and TRBJ2-6; TCRdb indicates TRBD1, and absent DNA this call remains unverified. CDR1 and CDR2 from the germline V gene are MNHEY and SVGAGI. The CDR3 is made up of 18 amino acids. CDR3 sequence reads: CASSYSGQGSSGANVLTF.

The V and J genes are TRBV11-2 and TRBJ2-1; TCRdb designates TRBD2, a call that cannot be tested without DNA. This CDR3 comprises 15 residues. Germline V lookup: CDR1 SGHAT, CDR2 FQNNGV. The CDR3 protein is CASSLLTSGRLGGFF.

The rearrangement uses TRBV14 and TRBJ2-1; without DNA, the TCRdb call of TRBD1 cannot be checked. The CDR3 runs 14 residues. Germline V gene lookup returns CDR1 SGHDN and CDR2 FVKESK. This CDR3 is CASSQRRDSSEQFF.

The chain uses TRBV7-9 and TRBJ2-4; with no DNA, the TCRdb D assignment of TRBD1 cannot be verified. The germline V gene has CDR1 SEHNR and CDR2 FQNEAQ (reference sequence). The CDR3 has 16 amino acids. CDR3 in amino acids: CASSLRGGRAKNIQYF.

This chain links TRBV20-1 with TRBJ2-7; TCRdb designates TRBD1, a call that cannot be tested without DNA. Germline lookup yields CDR1 DFQATT and CDR2 SNEGSKA (reference sequence). This CDR3 region has 13 residues. CDR3 in amino acids: CSASDSRTYEQYF.

The rearrangement links TRBV2 to TRBJ2-1; absent DNA, TCRdb's TRBD2 call cannot be checked. The CDR3 covers 14 residues. Germline V gene lookup returns CDR1 SNHLY and CDR2 FYNNEI. CDR3 sequence: CASSDPAGVNEQFF.

This chain uses TRBV15 with TRBJ1-1. Germline V gene data show CDR1 as LNHNV and CDR2 as YYDKDF (reference sequence). The length of the CDR3 is 16 residues. The CDR3 region is CATSRQFVTPNTEAFF.

V is TRBV6-2 or TRBV6-3 and J is TRBJ2-5; TCRdb indicates TRBD1, and absent DNA this call remains unverified. In germline, CDR1 is MNHEY, CDR2 SVGEGT. There are 16 residues in the CDR3. CDR3: CASSPPPGQGQETQYF.

The chain is built from TRBV12-3 or TRBV12-4 and TRBJ2-7; as DNA is missing, the TRBD1 call by TCRdb cannot be tested. This CDR3 comprises 13 residues. The CDR3 sequence is CASSPLWAVEQYF.

The rearrangement joins TRBV20-1 to TRBJ2-5; TCRdb reports TRBD1, a call that lacks DNA to check it against. Germline V gives CDR1 DFQATT, CDR2 SNEGSKA (reference sequence). This CDR3 is built from 13 residues. CDR3 loop: CSASTGMQETQYF.

The chain links TRBV28 to TRBJ2-3; TCRdb's D call of TRBD2 is untestable without DNA. CDR1 MDHEN and CDR2 SYDVKM come from the germline V gene. The CDR3 spans 19 residues. The CDR3 spells CASGRILARSGSSTDTQYF.

The genes are TRBV12-3 or TRBV12-4 and TRBJ2-2; TCRdb's D call, TRBD1, is unchecked because there is no DNA. The length of the CDR3 is 14 residues. CDR3 sequence: CASSLKGRAGELFF.

The chain employs TRBV5-1 and TRBJ2-5; there is no DNA to check the TCRdb D call of TRBD2. Germline assignment: CDR1 SGHRS and CDR2 YFSETQ. The CDR3 length is 19 residues. CDR3 amino acids: CASSSRRLAGGPVPETQYF.